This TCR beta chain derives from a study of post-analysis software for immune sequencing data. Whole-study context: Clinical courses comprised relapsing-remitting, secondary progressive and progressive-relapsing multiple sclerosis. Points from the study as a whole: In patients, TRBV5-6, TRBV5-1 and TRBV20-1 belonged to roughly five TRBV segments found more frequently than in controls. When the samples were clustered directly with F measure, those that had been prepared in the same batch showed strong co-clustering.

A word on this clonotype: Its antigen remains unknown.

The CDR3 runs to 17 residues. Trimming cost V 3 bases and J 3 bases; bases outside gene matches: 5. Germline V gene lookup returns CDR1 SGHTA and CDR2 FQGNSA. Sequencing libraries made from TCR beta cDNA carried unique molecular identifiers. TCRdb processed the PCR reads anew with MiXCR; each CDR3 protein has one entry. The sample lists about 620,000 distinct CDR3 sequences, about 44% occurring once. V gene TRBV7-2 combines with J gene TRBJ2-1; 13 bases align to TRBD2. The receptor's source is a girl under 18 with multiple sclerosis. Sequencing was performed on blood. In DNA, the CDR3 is TGTGCCAGCAGCTTCGCGGGACTAGCGGGGAGCTACAATGAGCAGTTCTTC. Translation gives CASSFAGLAGSYNEQFF.